Below, one T cell receptor beta chain is given with its context. Antigen specificity is unknown. This could be a read error, since a much larger clone is one nucleotide away. The entry originates in a study of identical twins. V lost 4 bases, J lost 3 bases, and 19 bases lay in between. CDR1 SQVTM and CDR2 ANQGSEA come from the germline V gene. CDR3 length: 16 amino acids. No donor was unhealthy or non-Caucasian. TCRdb recomputed calls from the 5' RACE reads with MiXCR, one row per CDR3 protein. The sample holds 1.5 million to 2 million distinct CDR3 sequences, roughly a third seen once. General study points: Within cord blood, abundant beta clonotypes carried fewer insertions, but memory repertoires showed no such trend. Low generation probability was overrepresented in out-of-frame alpha sequences shared by twins.

V usage is TRBV29-1 and J usage is TRBJ2-1, with D perhaps matching TRBD1 or TRBD2 (5 bases each). The specimen sequenced was cord blood. The sequence was obtained from a newborn girl in good health. This chain's CDR3 is CSVAIKQEAVYNEQFF. Here the CDR3 DNA reads TGCAGCGTTGCGATAAAACAGGAGGCCGTCTACAATGAGCAGTTCTTC.